What follows are 18 T cell receptor beta chains derived from one specimen sequenced in a study of blood T cell repertoires in COVID-19. Only in-frame clones appear in the TCRdb table, and some are missing; sequencing was by immunoSEQ multiplex PCR. The table shows a few hundred thousand clones, with approximately 89% occurring only once. Sequenced material: PBMCs or T cells enriched from blood (not recorded which). These receptors were collected from a woman aged 40 to 50 who had been exposed to COVID-19.

This clone was detected once. Written as DNA, the CDR3 is TGTGCCAGCAGACCCTCGAGTGGCGAGCAGTACTTC. This encodes CASRPSSGEQYF. The chain links TRBV6-5 to TRBJ2-7; no clear D gene. The CDR3 is made up of 12 amino acids. V was cut by 6 bases and J by 6 bases, with 12 bases left in between. CDR1 MNHEY and CDR2 SVGAGI come from the germline V gene.

V gene TRBV28 combines with J gene TRBJ1-2, with 10 bases matching TRBD1. Germline trimming cut 6 bases from V and 7 bases from J; bases unmatched to any gene: 11. Germline-derived CDR1 and CDR2 are MDHEN and SYDVKM. CDR3 size: 15 residues. DNA for the CDR3: TGTGCCAGCAGACTCCCGGGACAGGGGAAGGGTGGCTACACCTTC. Translating it yields CASRLPGQGKGGYTF.

This clone was detected a few times. The V and J genes are TRBV2 and TRBJ2-1, with D tentatively TRBD1 (5 bases). CDR1 is SNHLY and CDR2 is FYNNEI in the germline V gene. CDR3 size: 13 residues. The CDR3 protein is CVIILGLYNEQFF. The CDR3 DNA follows: TGTGTCATAATACTGGGGCTTTACAATGAGCAGTTCTTC.

The gene calls are TRBV28 and TRBJ1-3; 8 positions match TRBD1. There are 16 residues in the CDR3. J was trimmed by 3 bases and V by 8 bases; bases with no gene match: 12. Germline lookup yields CDR1 MDHEN and CDR2 SYDVKM. The CDR3 region has the DNA TGTGCCAGCCGGGGACTACAGGGGGGTTATGGAAACACCATATATTTT. Its protein is CASRGLQGGYGNTIYF. The variable domain in full, completed from reference TRBV28 and TRBJ1-3, reads DVKVTQSSRYLVKRTGEKVFLECVQDMDHENMFWYRQDPGLGLRLIYFSYDVKMKEKGDIPEGYSVSREKKERFSLILESASTNQTSMYLCASRGLQGGYGNTIYFGEGSWLTVV.

The CDR3 coding sequence is TGTGCCAGCAGCTTAGCGCCCTGGGCCGAAGCTTTCTTT. Translated, it gives CASSLAPWAEAFF. This sequence joins TRBV7-8 and TRBJ1-1, with D unclear. The germline V and J ends were trimmed by 0 bases and 8 bases, with 10 bases remaining between them. Looked up from germline, CDR1 is SGHVS and CDR2 is FQNEAQ. This CDR3 contains 13 residues.

This clone appeared a single time. The chain combines TRBV6-5 with TRBJ1-1, with TRBD1 matching 8 bases. V dropped 3 bases and J dropped 10; count of bases not matched to a gene: 4. The germline gives CDR1 MNHEY, CDR2 SVGAGI. The CDR3 loop spans 12 amino acids. The CDR3 region has the DNA TGTGCCAGCAGTTATCCTGGACAGGGAGCTTTCTTT. It codes for CASSYPGQGAFF.

This chain uses TRBV9 with TRBJ2-2; tentatively, D is TRBD1 (5 bases). CDR3 size: 15 residues. V was cut by 6 bases and J by 4 bases, with 16 bases left in between. In germline, CDR1 is SGDLS, CDR2 YYNGEE. In nucleotides, the CDR3 is TGTGCCAGCACCGGAATTGACAGTTTCACCGGGGAGCTGTTTTTT. Its translation is CASTGIDSFTGELFF.

The chain recombines TRBV30 with TRBJ1-5; 8 bases map to TRBD1. Germline CDR1 and CDR2: GTSNPN and SVGIG (reference sequence). The CDR3 extends over 15 amino acids. Germline trimming cut 4 bases from V and 4 bases from J; bases unmatched to any gene: 9. Here the CDR3 DNA reads TGTGCCTGGACCCCTCCAGGGGGCGGGAATCAGCCCCAGCATTTT. Its translation: CAWTPPGGGNQPQHF.

The chain couples TRBV12-5 to TRBJ1-1; D not certain. The CDR3 consists of 15 residues. Deletions cut 3 bases from V and 1 base from J, with 12 bases between. CDR1 is LGHNT, CDR2 FRNRAP, per germline. CDR3 DNA: TGTGCTAGTGGTTTCACTCTGCCCCGGAACACTGAAGCTTTCTTT. Encoded protein: CASGFTLPRNTEAFF.

V usage is TRBV18 and J usage is TRBJ1-2, with D tentatively TRBD1 (5 bases). CDR3 length: 14 amino acids. CDR1 KGHSH and CDR2 LQKENI come from the germline V gene. Trimming pared 3 bases from V and 5 bases from J, leaving 13 bases between. CDR3 sequence reads: CASSPGLDSYGYTF. Written as DNA, the CDR3 is TGTGCCAGCTCACCGGGCCTTGACAGTTATGGCTACACCTTC.

The chain employs TRBV19 and TRBJ1-4; 8 positions agree with TRBD1. Germline CDR1 LNHDA, CDR2 SQIVND (reference sequence). The CDR3 has 15 residues. After removal of 5 bases from V and 3 bases from J, the junction contained 5 bases not matched to a gene. In nucleotides, the CDR3 is TGTGCCAGTAGTCCTCAGGGGGCGGCTAATGAAAAACTGTTTTTT. This encodes CASSPQGAANEKLFF.

The chain links TRBV24-1 to TRBJ2-1; D is ambiguous. Trimming shortened V by 3 bases and J by 0 bases, and 8 bases separated the two germline ends. Per germline, CDR1 KGHDR and CDR2 SFDVKD. The CDR3 covers 15 residues. This chain's CDR3 is CATSDPGSSYNEQFF. The CDR3, as DNA: TGTGCCACCAGTGATCCTGGCAGCTCCTACAATGAGCAGTTCTTC.

This clone was seen just once. The chain uses TRBV19 and TRBJ1-1, with D unresolved. Germline V CDR1 and CDR2: LNHDA, SQIVND (reference sequence). The CDR3 spans 15 residues. V was shortened by 1 base and J by 0 bases, with 9 bases between the two germline ends. The CDR3 nucleotides read TGTGCCAGTAGTATAGTTTCCGTCCTGAACACTGAAGCTTTCTTT. It codes for CASSIVSVLNTEAFF.

The genes are TRBV7-2 and TRBJ1-1; D is possibly TRBD1 (6 bases). V gave up 5 bases and J gave up 0 bases, with 10 bases separating them. Per germline, CDR1 SGHTA and CDR2 FQGNSA. There are 14 residues in the CDR3. The CDR3: CASSPGTLNTEAFF. The CDR3 coding sequence is TGTGCCAGCAGCCCCGGGACACTGAACACTGAAGCTTTCTTT.

The J gene is TRBJ2-7, the V gene TRBV12-5, with 9 bases matching TRBD1. The trim removed 5 bases at V and 4 bases at J, leaving 6 bases unmatched. CDR3 length: 14 amino acids. Germline lookup yields CDR1 LGHNT and CDR2 FRNRAP. This chain's CDR3 is CASGKTGTGYEQYF. The CDR3 nucleotides are TGTGCTAGTGGTAAAACCGGGACAGGGTACGAGCAGTACTTC.

This chain connects TRBV30 to TRBJ2-1; D is unclear. The ends were cut back, 0 bases at V and 6 bases at J, with 9 bases in the middle. The germline CDR1 and CDR2 sequences are GTSNPN and SVGIG (reference sequence). The CDR3 contains 13 residues. The CDR3, as DNA: TGTGCCTGGAGTGTAGACTTACCCAATGAGCAGTTCTTC. This gives the protein CAWSVDLPNEQFF. Combining the CDR3 with reference TRBV30 and TRBJ2-1 gives the whole variable domain SQTIHQWPATLVQPVGSPLSLECTVEGTSNPNLYWYRQAAGRGLQLLFYSVGIGQISSEVPQNLSASRPQDRQFILSSKKLLLSDSGFYLCAWSVDLPNEQFFGPGTRLTVL.

The rearrangement uses TRBV7-9 and TRBJ1-4, with 10 bases aligning to TRBD1. Trimming took 5 bases from V and 7 from J; bases not matched to a gene: 7. Germline V gene lookup returns CDR1 SEHNR and CDR2 FQNEAQ (reference sequence). The CDR3 runs 15 residues. The CDR3 loop is CASSKGTGAGEKLFF. The CDR3 nucleotides read TGTGCCAGCAGCAAGGGGACAGGGGCGGGTGAAAAACTGTTTTTT.

The chain joins TRBV7-9 to TRBJ1-2, with D possibly being TRBD1 (6 bases). V was shortened by 1 base and J by 6 bases, with 12 bases between the two germline ends. The CDR3 runs to 14 residues. CDR1 SEHNR and CDR2 FQNEAQ come from the germline V gene (reference sequence). CDR3 DNA: TGTGCCAGCAGCTTAGAGGGCAGGGGTAATGGCTACACCTTC. This encodes CASSLEGRGNGYTF.